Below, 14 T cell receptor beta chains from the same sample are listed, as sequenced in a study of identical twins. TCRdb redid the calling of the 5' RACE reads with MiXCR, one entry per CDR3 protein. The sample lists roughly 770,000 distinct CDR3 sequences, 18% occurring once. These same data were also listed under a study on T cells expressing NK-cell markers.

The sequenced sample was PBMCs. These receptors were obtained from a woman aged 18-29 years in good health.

The CDR3 sequence is CASSPSLQIYEQYF. The CDR3 DNA follows: TGTGCCAGCTCACCGAGTCTCCAGATCTACGAGCAGTACTTC. The genes are TRBV18 and TRBJ2-7; the D is unclear. V was shortened by 3 bases and J by 3 bases, with 12 bases between the two germline ends. The CDR3 length is 14 residues. The germline CDR1 and CDR2 sequences are KGHSH and LQKENI.

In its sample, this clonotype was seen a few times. CDR3 in amino acids: CSQGGDSYNEQFF. DNA of the CDR3: TGCAGTCAAGGAGGGGATTCCTACAATGAGCAGTTCTTC. V is TRBV29-1 and J is TRBJ2-1, with D possibly TRBD2 on 6 matching bases. CDR1 SQVTM and CDR2 ANQGSEA come from the germline V gene. The CDR3 loop spans 13 amino acids.

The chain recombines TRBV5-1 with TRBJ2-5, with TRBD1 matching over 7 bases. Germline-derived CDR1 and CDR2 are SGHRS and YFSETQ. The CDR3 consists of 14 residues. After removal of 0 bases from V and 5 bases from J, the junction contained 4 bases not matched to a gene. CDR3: CASSLDIRGETQYF. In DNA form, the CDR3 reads TGCGCCAGCAGCTTGGATATCAGGGGGGAGACCCAGTACTTC.

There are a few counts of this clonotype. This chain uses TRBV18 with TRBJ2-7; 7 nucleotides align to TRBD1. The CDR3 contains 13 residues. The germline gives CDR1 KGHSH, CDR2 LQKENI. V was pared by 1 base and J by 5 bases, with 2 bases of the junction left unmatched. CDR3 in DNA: TGTGCCAGCTCACCACAGGGGGCCAACGAGCAGTACTTC. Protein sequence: CASSPQGANEQYF. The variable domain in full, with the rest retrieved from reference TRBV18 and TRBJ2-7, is NAGVMQNPRHLVRRRGQEARLRCSPMKGHSHVYWYRQLPEEGLKFMVYLQKENIIDESGMPKERFSAEFPKEGPSILRIQQVVRGDSAAYFCASSPQGANEQYFGPGTRLTVT.

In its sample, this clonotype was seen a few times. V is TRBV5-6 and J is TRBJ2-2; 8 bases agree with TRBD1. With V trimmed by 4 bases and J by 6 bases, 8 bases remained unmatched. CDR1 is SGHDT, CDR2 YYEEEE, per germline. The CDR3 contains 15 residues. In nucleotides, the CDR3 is TGTGCCAGCAGCCTGGGCAGGGGGCGCTCCGGGGAGCTGTTTTTT. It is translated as CASSLGRGRSGELFF.

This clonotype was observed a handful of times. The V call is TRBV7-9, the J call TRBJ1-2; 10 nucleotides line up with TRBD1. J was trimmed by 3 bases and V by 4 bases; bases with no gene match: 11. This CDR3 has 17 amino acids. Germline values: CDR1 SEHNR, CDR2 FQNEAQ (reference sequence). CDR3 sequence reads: CASSSGDRGPDYYGYTF. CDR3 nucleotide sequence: TGTGCCAGCAGCTCAGGGGACAGGGGACCAGATTACTATGGCTACACCTTC.

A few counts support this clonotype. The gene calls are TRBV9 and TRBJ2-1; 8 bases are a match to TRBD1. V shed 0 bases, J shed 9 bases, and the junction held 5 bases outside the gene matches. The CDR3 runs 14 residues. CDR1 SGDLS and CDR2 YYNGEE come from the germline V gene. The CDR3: CASSVEGQGGEQFF. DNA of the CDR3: TGTGCCAGCAGCGTAGAAGGACAGGGCGGTGAGCAGTTCTTC.

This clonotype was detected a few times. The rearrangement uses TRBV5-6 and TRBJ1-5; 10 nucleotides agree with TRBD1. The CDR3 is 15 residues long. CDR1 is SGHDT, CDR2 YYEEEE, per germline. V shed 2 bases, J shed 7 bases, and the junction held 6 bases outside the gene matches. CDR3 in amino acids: CASSLTRTGGQPQHF. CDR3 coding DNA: TGTGCCAGCAGCTTAACCCGGACAGGGGGGCAGCCCCAGCATTTT.

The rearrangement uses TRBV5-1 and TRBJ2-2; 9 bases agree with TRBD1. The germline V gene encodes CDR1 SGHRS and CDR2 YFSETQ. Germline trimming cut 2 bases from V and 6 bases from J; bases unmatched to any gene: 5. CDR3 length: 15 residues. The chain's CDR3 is CASSLGDREAGELFF. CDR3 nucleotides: TGCGCCAGCAGCTTAGGGGACAGGGAAGCCGGGGAGCTGTTTTTT.

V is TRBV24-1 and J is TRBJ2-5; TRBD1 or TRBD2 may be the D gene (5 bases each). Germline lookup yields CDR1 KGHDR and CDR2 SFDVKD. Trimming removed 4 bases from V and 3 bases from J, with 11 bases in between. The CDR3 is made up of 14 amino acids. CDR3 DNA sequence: TGTGCCACCAGTGAGGGACGGGCAGAAGAGACCCAGTACTTC. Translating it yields CATSEGRAEETQYF.

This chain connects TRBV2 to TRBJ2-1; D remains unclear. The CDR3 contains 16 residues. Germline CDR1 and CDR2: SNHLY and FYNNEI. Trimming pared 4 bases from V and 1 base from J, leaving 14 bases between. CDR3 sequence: CASSGNTQTSYNEQFF. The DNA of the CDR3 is TGTGCCAGCAGTGGGAACACACAGACTTCCTACAATGAGCAGTTCTTC.

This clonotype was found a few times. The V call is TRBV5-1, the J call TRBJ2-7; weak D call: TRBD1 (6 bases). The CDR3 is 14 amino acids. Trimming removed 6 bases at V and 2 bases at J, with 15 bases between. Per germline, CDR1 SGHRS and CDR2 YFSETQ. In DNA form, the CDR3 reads TGCGCCAGCACCCACACAGGGCGGCCCTACGAGCAGTACTTC. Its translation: CASTHTGRPYEQYF.

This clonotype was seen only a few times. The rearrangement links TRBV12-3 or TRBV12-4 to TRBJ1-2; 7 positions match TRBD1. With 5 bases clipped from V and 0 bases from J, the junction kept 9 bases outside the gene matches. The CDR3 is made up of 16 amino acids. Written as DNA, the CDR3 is TGTGCCAGCAGTCTACAGGGGACGAGGTCTAACTATGGCTACACCTTC. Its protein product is CASSLQGTRSNYGYTF.

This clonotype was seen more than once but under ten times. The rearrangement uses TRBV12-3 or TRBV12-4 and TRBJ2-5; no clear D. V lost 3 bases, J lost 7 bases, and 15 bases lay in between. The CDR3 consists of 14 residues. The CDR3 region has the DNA TGTGCCAGCAGTTTGGGTGGGCGGCCGGGGACCCAGTACTTC. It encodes CASSLGGRPGTQYF.